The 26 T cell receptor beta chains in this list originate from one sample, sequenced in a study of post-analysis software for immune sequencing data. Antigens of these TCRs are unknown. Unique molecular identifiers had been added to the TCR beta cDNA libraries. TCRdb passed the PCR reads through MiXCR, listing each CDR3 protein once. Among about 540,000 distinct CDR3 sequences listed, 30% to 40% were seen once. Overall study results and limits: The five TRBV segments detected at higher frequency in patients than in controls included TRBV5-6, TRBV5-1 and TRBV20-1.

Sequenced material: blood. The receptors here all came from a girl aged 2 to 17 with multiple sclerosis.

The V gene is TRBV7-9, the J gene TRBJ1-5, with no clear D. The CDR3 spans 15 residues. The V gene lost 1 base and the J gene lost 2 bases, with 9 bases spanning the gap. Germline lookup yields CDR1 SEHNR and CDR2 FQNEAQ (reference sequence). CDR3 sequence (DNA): TGTGCCAGCAGCTTAGGCGAGTACGGCAATCAGCCCCAGCATTTT. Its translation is CASSLGEYGNQPQHF.

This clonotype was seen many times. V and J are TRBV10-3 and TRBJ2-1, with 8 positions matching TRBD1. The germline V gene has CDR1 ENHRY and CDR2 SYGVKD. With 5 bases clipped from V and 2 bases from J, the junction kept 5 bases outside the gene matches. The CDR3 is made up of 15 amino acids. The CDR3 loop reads CAISPGTGPYNEQFF. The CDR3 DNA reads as TGTGCCATCAGTCCCGGGACAGGACCCTACAATGAGCAGTTCTTC.

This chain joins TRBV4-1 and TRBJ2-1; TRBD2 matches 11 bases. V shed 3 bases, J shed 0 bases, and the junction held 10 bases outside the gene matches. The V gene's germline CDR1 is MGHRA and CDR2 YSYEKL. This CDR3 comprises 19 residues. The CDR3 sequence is CASSQFSLAGDTSYNEQFF. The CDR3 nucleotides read TGCGCCAGCAGCCAGTTCTCACTAGCGGGGGATACCTCCTACAATGAGCAGTTCTTC.

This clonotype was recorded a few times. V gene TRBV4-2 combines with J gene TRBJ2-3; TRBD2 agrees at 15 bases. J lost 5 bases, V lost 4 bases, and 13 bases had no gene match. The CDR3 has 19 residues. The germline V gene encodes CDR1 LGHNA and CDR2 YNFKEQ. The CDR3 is CASSRGQGLAGGQQDTQYF. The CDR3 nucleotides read TGTGCCAGCAGCCGCGGACAGGGACTAGCGGGGGGTCAGCAAGATACGCAGTATTTT.

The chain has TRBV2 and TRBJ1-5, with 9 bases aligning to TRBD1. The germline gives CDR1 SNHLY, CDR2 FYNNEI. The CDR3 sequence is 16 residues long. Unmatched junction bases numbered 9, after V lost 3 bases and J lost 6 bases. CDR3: CASSDPGQGTGQPQHF. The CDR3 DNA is TGTGCCAGCAGTGACCCCGGACAGGGGACGGGTCAGCCCCAGCATTTT.

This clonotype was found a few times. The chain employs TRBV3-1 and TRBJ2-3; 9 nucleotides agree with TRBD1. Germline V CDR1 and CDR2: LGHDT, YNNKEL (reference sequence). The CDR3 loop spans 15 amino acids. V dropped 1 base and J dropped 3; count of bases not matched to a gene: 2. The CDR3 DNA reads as TGTGCCAGCAGCCAAGGGACAGGGGCGACAGATACGCAGTATTTT. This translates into CASSQGTGATDTQYF.

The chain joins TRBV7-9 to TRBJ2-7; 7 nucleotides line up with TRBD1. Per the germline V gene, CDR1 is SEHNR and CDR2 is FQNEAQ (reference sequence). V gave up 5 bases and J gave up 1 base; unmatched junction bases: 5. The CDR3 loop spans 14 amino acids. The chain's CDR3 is CASSMTGSSYEQYF. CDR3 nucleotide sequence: TGTGCCAGCAGCATGACAGGGAGTTCCTACGAGCAGTACTTC.

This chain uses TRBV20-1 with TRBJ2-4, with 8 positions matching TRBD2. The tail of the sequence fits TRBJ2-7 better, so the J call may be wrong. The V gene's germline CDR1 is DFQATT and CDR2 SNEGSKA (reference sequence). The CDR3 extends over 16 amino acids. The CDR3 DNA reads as TGCAGTGCTAGAGCCTACGGGGGGGGGCGAAGCTACGAGCAGTACTTC. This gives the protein CSARAYGGGRSYEQYF.

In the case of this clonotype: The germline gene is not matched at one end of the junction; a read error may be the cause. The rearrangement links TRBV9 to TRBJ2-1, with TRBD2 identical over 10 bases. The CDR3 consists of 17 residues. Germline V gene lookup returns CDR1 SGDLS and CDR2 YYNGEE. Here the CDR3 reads CASSEEPSGGGYNGQFF. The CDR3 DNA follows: TGTGCCAGCAGCGAGGAACCAAGCGGGGGGGGTTACAATGGGCAGTTCTTC. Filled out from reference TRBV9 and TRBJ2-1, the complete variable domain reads DSGVTQTPKHLITATGQRVTLRCSPRSGDLSVYWYQQSLDQGLQFLIQYYNGEERAKGNILERFSAQQFPDLHSELNLSSLELGDSALYFCASSEEPSGGGYNGQFFGPGTRLTVL.

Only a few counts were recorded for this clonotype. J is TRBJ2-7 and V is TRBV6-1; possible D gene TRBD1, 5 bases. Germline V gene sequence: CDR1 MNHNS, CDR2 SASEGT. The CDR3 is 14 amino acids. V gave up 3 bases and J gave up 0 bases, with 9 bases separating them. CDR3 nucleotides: TGTGCCAGCAGTGATTACAGGCACTCCTACGAGCAGTACTTC. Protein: CASSDYRHSYEQYF.

The CDR3 DNA is TGCAGTGCTAGGGCAGTCAGCAATCAGCCCCAGCATTTT. This sequence encodes CSARAVSNQPQHF. This rearrangement joins TRBV20-1 to TRBJ1-5; unclear D gene. With 3 bases removed from V and 1 base from J, the gap between germline ends came to 7 bases. There are 13 residues in the CDR3. The germline gives CDR1 DFQATT, CDR2 SNEGSKA (reference sequence).

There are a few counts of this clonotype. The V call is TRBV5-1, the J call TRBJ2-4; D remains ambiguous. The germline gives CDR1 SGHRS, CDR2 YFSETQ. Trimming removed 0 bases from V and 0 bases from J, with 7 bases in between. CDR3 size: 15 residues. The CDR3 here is CASSLVSTAKNIQYF. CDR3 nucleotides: TGCGCCAGCAGCTTGGTATCGACAGCCAAAAACATTCAGTACTTC.

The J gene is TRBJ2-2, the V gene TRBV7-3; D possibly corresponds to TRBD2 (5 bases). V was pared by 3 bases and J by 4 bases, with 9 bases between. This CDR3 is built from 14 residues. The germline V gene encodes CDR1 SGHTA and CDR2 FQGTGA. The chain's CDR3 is CASSFLRGTGELFF. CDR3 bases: TGTGCCAGCAGCTTTCTCCGGGGCACCGGGGAGCTGTTTTTT.

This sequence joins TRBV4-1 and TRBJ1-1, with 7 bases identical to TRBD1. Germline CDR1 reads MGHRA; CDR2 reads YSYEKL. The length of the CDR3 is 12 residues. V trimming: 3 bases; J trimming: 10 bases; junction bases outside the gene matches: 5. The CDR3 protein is CASSHPGGGAFF. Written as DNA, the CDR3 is TGCGCCAGCAGCCACCCAGGGGGGGGAGCTTTCTTT.

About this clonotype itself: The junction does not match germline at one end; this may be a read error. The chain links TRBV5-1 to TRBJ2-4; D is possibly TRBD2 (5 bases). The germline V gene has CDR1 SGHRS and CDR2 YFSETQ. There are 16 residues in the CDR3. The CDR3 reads CARSLAGSLAKNIQYF. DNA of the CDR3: TGCGCCAGAAGCTTGGCGGGTTCCCTAGCCAAAAACATTCAGTACTTC.

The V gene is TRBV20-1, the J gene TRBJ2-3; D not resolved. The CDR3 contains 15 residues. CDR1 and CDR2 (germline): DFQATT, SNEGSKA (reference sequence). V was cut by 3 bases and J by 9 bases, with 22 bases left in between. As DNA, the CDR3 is TGCAGTGCTAGTGATTCTGGGCAGAGGAGCAGGACGCAGTATTTT. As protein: CSASDSGQRSRTQYF.

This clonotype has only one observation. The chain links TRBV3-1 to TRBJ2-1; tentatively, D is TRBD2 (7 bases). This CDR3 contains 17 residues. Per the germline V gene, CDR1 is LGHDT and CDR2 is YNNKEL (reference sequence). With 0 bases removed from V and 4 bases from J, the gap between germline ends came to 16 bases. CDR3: CASSQDWGGIGYNEQFF. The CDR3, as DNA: TGTGCCAGCAGCCAAGATTGGGGGGGCATCGGGTACAATGAGCAGTTCTTC.

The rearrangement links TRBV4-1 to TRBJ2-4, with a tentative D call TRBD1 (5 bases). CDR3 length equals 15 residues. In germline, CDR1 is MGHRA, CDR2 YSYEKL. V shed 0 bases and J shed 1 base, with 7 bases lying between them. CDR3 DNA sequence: TGCGCCAGCAGCCAAGATCCAGGGGCCAAAAACATTCAGTACTTC. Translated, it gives CASSQDPGAKNIQYF.

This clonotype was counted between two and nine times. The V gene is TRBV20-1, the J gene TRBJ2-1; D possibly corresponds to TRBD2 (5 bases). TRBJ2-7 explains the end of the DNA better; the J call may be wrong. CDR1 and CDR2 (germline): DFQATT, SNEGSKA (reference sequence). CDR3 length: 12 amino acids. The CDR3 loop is CSARARVDEQYF. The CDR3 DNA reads TGCAGTGCTAGAGCGAGGGTCGATGAGCAGTACTTC.

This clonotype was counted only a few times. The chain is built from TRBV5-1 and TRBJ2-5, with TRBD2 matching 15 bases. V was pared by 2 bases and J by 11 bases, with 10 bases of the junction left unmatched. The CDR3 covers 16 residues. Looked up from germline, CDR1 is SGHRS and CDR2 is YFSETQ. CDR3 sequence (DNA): TGCGCCAGCAGCTTAGGGACTAGCGGGGGGCCGGAAGAGCAGTACTTC. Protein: CASSLGTSGGPEEQYF. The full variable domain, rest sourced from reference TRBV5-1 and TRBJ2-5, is KAGVTQTPRYLIKTRGQQVTLSCSPISGHRSVSWYQQTPGQGLQFLFEYFSETQRNKGNFPGRFSGRQFSNSRSEMNVSTLELGDSALYLCASSLGTSGGPEEQYFGPGTRLLVL.

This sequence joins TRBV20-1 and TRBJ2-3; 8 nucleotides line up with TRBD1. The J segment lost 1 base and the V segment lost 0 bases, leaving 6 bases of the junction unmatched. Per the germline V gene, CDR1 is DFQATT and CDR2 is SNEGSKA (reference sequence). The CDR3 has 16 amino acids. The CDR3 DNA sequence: TGCAGTGCTAGAGATCCGACAGGGGACGGCACAGATACGCAGTATTTT. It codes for CSARDPTGDGTDTQYF.

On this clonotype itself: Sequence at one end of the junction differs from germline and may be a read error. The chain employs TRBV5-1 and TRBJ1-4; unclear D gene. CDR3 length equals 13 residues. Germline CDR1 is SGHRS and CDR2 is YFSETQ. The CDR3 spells CASNLAPNEKLFF. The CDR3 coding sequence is TGCGCCAGCAACTTGGCCCCTAATGAAAAACTGTTTTTT.

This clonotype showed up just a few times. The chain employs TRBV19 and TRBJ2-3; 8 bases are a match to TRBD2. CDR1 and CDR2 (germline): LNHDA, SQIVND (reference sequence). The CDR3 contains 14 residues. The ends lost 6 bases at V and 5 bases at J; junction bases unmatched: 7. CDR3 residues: CASSPGGLRDTQYF. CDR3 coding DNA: TGTGCCAGTAGCCCGGGGGGGCTGAGAGATACGCAGTATTTT.

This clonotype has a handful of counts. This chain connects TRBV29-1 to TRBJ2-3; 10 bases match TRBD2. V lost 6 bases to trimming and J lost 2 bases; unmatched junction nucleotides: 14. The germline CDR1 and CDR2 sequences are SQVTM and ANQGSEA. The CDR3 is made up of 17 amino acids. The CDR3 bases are TGCAGCGTAGATTCCTCGATAGCGGGGGGAACCACAGATACGCAGTATTTT. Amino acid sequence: CSVDSSIAGGTTDTQYF.

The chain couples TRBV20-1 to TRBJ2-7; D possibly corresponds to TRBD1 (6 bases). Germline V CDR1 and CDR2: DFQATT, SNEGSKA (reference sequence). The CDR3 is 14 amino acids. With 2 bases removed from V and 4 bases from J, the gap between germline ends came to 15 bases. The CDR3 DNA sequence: TGCAGTGCTAGACCAGCCGGGACAAAGTACGAGCAGTACTTC. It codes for CSARPAGTKYEQYF.

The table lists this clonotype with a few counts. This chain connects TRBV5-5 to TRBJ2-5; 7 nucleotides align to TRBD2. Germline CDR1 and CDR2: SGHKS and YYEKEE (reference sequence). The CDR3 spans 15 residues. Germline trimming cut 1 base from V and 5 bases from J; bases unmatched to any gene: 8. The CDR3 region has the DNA TGTGCCAGCAGCTTGCTGGGGGGGTCTCGTGAGACCCAGTACTTC. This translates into CASSLLGGSRETQYF.